This TCR beta chain derives from a study of shared clonotypes between healthy human individuals. CDR1 SEHNR and CDR2 FQNEAQ come from the germline V gene (reference sequence). The CDR3 runs 15 residues. Trimming took off 5 bases at V and 7 bases at J, with 19 bases between the two ends. TCRdb's copy holds only in-frame clones and misses some; the assay was immunoSEQ multiplex PCR. The sample lists hundreds of thousands of clones, approximately 96% seen once, with around 0.1% in the top ten. About this clone: The antigen remains undetermined.

Study results and limitations: Limited genetic and exposure-history diversity came from having few donors. The sampled material consisted only of blood, and tissue repertoires are likely to differ.

Cells designated naive CD8 were CD45RO-negative and were positively selected for CCR7, with terminally differentiated effector memory CD45RA+ cells excluded. Sequenced material: naive CD8+ T cells sorted from blood. The chain joins TRBV7-9 to TRBJ2-3, with D tentatively TRBD2 (5 bases). This TCR was sampled from a woman aged 25 to 39 in good health. CDR3 amino acids: CASSPTKGEVYTQYF. The CDR3 coding sequence is TGTGCCAGCAGCCCTACCAAGGGAGAGGTATATACGCAGTATTTT.